The TCR beta chain described here comes from a study of control samples from healthy donors and cancer patients. Generated by immunoSEQ multiplex PCR, the TCRdb table keeps only in-frame clones and is missing some. Here the sample spans tens of thousands of clones, roughly 85% being singletons. The germline CDR1 and CDR2 sequences are SGHAT and FQNNGV. CDR3 size: 15 residues. Trimming removed 1 base at V and 3 bases at J, with 12 bases between. Sequencing was done on a sample of PBMCs. The rearrangement links TRBV11-2 to TRBJ1-1; D call uncertain. This TCR was sampled from a man aged 55 to 70 with head and neck cancer. The CDR3, as DNA: TGTGCCAGCAGCTTAGTTGCCTTTGGGCACACTGAAGCTTTCTTT. This gives the protein CASSLVAFGHTEAFF.